The 28 T cell receptor beta chains below all came from one sample that was sequenced in a study of blood T cells in healthy people across ages (dated by TCRdb to the mid-2010s). Library construction relied on 5' RACE. A second PCR of about 6 to 11 cycles was run with a J-beta primer mix and a sample-barcoded 5' primer. TCRdb reanalyzed the raw reads on its own, using fastp at Q25 for trimming and MiXCR for clone calling, and kept in-frame beta chains. Rows with a matching CDR3 protein are joined into one entry that keeps the most common DNA and genes. The table for this sample lists over 1,500,000 distinct CDR3 sequences; about two fifths of them were counted only once. The ten biggest clones cover 20% to 25% of the sample. Sequencing input: blood. The receptors come from a human donor in good health.

This clonotype appeared a single time. The junction departs from the called germline gene at one end, perhaps through a read error. The V gene is TRBV29-1, the J gene TRBJ2-3; D uncertain. There are 14 residues in the CDR3. Germline V gene sequence: CDR1 SQVTM, CDR2 ANQGSEA. The CDR3 loop reads CSVSSGIPTDTPYF. The CDR3 region has the DNA TGCAGCGTTTCCTCGGGTATTCCCACAGATACGCCGTATTTT.

A few counts support this clonotype. The chain couples TRBV7-2 to TRBJ2-1, with unresolved D. The ends were cut back, 0 bases at V and 5 bases at J, with 5 bases in the middle. Germline V gene data show CDR1 as SGHTA and CDR2 as FQGNSA. The CDR3 is 13 residues long. CDR3 region: CASSLAYNNEQFF. The CDR3 DNA reads as TGTGCCAGCAGCTTAGCGTATAACAATGAGCAGTTCTTC.

V usage is TRBV12-3 or TRBV12-4 and J usage is TRBJ2-1; 7 bases fit TRBD1. This CDR3 spans 16 amino acids. V was pared by 1 base and J by 2 bases, with 5 bases of the junction left unmatched. DNA of the CDR3: TGTGCCAGCAGTTTAGGGACAGGTAATCCCTACAATGAGCAGTTCTTC. It encodes CASSLGTGNPYNEQFF.

This clonotype came up a few times. V usage is TRBV7-9 and J usage is TRBJ1-2, with 7 bases identical to TRBD1. Per germline, CDR1 SEHNR and CDR2 FQNEAQ (reference sequence). The CDR3 contains 15 residues. V lost 3 bases to trimming and J lost 4 bases; unmatched junction nucleotides: 8. The CDR3 here is CASSLLGGAGYGYTF. The CDR3 DNA reads as TGTGCCAGCAGCTTGTTAGGGGGCGCGGGCTATGGCTACACCTTC. Full variable domain (missing parts from reference TRBV7-9 and TRBJ1-2): DTGVSQNPRHKITKRGQNVTFRCDPISEHNRLYWYRQTLGQGPEFLTYFQNEAQLEKSRLLSDRFSAERPKGSFSTLEIQRTEQGDSAMYLCASSLLGGAGYGYTFGSGTRLTVV.

The chain links TRBV7-2 to TRBJ2-1; D not certain. This CDR3 has 15 residues. V gave up 1 base and J gave up 1 base, with 8 bases separating them. Germline CDR1 SGHTA, CDR2 FQGNSA. CDR3 sequence (DNA): TGTGCCAGCAGCTTAGACGGGCGATCCTACAATGAGCAGTTCTTC. Its translation: CASSLDGRSYNEQFF.

The chain couples TRBV27 to TRBJ1-1; TRBD1 matches 8 bases. V shed 3 bases, J shed 0 bases, and the junction held 6 bases outside the gene matches. Germline values: CDR1 MNHEY, CDR2 SMNVEV (reference sequence). This CDR3 has 16 residues. CDR3 DNA sequence: TGTGCCAGCAGTTTGTTCCAGGGGGCGTTGAACACTGAAGCTTTCTTT. This encodes CASSLFQGALNTEAFF.

The sample holds a few counts of this clonotype. This chain uses TRBV6-6 with TRBJ2-3, with a tentative D call TRBD2 (5 bases). CDR3 length: 15 amino acids. Trimming left V 7 bases short and J 1 base short, with 15 bases between. Germline V lookup: CDR1 MNHNY, CDR2 SVGAGI (reference sequence). In DNA form, the CDR3 reads TGTGCCAGCAAGGAGGTTAATAAGGGCACAGATACGCAGTATTTT. The encoded protein is CASKEVNKGTDTQYF.

This clonotype has more than one count but fewer than ten. This CDR3 is CASSASEMLNEKLFF. The CDR3 coding sequence is TGTGCCAGCAGCGCATCAGAGATGTTAAATGAAAAACTGTTTTTT. This chain connects TRBV7-6 to TRBJ1-4; D not resolved. Germline CDR1 is SGHVS and CDR2 is FNYEAQ. The ends were cut back, 5 bases at V and 5 bases at J, with 15 bases in the middle. This CDR3 is 15 amino acids long.

This chain links TRBV10-3 with TRBJ2-7; D remains unclear. With 2 bases removed from V and 3 bases from J, the gap between germline ends came to 11 bases. This CDR3 region has 14 residues. The germline V gene has CDR1 ENHRY and CDR2 SYGVKD. CDR3 in amino acids: CAISERNSIYEQYF. DNA of the CDR3: TGTGCCATCAGTGAGAGGAACAGTATCTACGAGCAGTACTTC.

This clonotype was counted only a few times. The rearrangement joins TRBV21-1 to TRBJ1-1. TRBV21-1 has pseudogene status. This CDR3 comprises 13 residues. The chain's CDR3 is CASSTPIDYFAFF. The CDR3, as DNA: TGTGCCAGCAGCACACCGATTGACTATTTTGCTTTCTTT.

The CDR3, as DNA: TGCGCCAGCAGCCAAGTCCGGGGAACCAACAATGAGCAGTTCTTC. Its protein product is CASSQVRGTNNEQFF. The V call is TRBV4-3, the J call TRBJ2-1; D may be TRBD2 (5 bases). The ends were cut back, 1 base at V and 5 bases at J, with 12 bases in the middle. The germline gives CDR1 LGHNA, CDR2 YSLEER. The CDR3 is made up of 15 amino acids.

The V gene is TRBV4-2, the J gene TRBJ1-5, with D perhaps TRBD1 (6 bases). The CDR3 length is 19 residues. Germline CDR1 reads LGHNA; CDR2 reads YNFKEQ. V was cut by 0 bases and J by 0 bases, with 18 bases left in between. In nucleotides, the CDR3 is TGTGCCAGCAGCCAAGATAGGGGGACGGAAATCCGTAGCAATCAGCCCCAGCATTTT. It is translated as CASSQDRGTEIRSNQPQHF.

The V and J genes are TRBV15 and TRBJ2-2; D is possibly TRBD2 (5 bases). The length of the CDR3 is 12 residues. Trimming stripped 3 bases from V and 7 bases from J, with 6 bases between. Per germline, CDR1 LNHNV and CDR2 YYDKDF (reference sequence). CDR3 nucleotide sequence: TGTGCCACCAGCAGGGCGGGCGGGGAGCTGTTTTTT. Protein sequence: CATSRAGGELFF.

The chain has TRBV4-3 and TRBJ2-7; the D is unclear. From germline, CDR1 is LGHNA and CDR2 YSLEER. The CDR3 spans 13 residues. The V gene lost 2 bases and the J gene lost 7 bases, with 12 bases spanning the gap. The CDR3 region is CASSQYLGWEQYF. The CDR3 nucleotides are TGCGCCAGCAGCCAATATTTAGGATGGGAGCAGTACTTC.

This clonotype was picked up a small number of times. The chain recombines TRBV7-3 with TRBJ2-3, with no clear D. V was pared by 2 bases and J by 6 bases, with 12 bases between. The CDR3 runs 14 residues. Germline CDR1 SGHTA, CDR2 FQGTGA. The CDR3 DNA reads as TGTGCCAGCAGCTTAGGTGGTAGTATGGATACGCAGTATTTT. Its translation is CASSLGGSMDTQYF.

The chain has TRBV6-6 and TRBJ1-6, with D perhaps matching TRBD1 (6 bases). V was cut by 4 bases and J by 10 bases, with 17 bases left in between. CDR3 length: 15 residues. CDR1 is MNHNY and CDR2 is SVGAGI in the germline V gene (reference sequence). The CDR3 protein is CASSSTAAGASPLHF. The DNA of the CDR3 is TGTGCCAGCAGTTCCACGGCGGCGGGGGCATCACCCCTCCACTTT.

The chain carries TRBV20-1 and TRBJ2-3, with TRBD2 matching over 8 bases. Germline assignment: CDR1 DFQATT and CDR2 SNEGSKA (reference sequence). This CDR3 contains 17 residues. Losses at the gene ends were 1 base for V and 1 base for J; bases not matched to a gene: 10. The chain's CDR3 is CSARGGFYSGGTDTQYF. The DNA for the CDR3 is TGCAGTGCTAGAGGTGGCTTTTATAGCGGGGGCACAGATACGCAGTATTTT.

The sample holds a few counts of this clonotype. The chain links TRBV28 to TRBJ2-4, with a possible D match to TRBD1 (6 bases). The J call may not be correct, given that the DNA end is closer to TRBJ2-7. CDR3 size: 13 residues. Germline V gene lookup returns CDR1 MDHEN and CDR2 SYDVKM. The CDR3 nucleotides read TGTGCCAGCAGTCCCCAACAGGGACACGAGCAGTACTTC. Its translation: CASSPQQGHEQYF.

The gene calls are TRBV7-2 and TRBJ2-5; TRBD1 agrees at 10 bases. The V gene's germline CDR1 is SGHTA and CDR2 FQGNSA. The CDR3 sequence is 15 residues long. V was pared by 5 bases and J by 5 bases, with 8 bases of the junction left unmatched. DNA for the CDR3: TGTGCCAGCAGCGTAGACAGGGGGCTTTGGGAGACCCAGTACTTC. Translating it yields CASSVDRGLWETQYF.

This clonotype came up a few times. The CDR3, as DNA: TGCAGTGCTAGTCAGGGGGGGAGCGGCTACACCTTC. Encoded protein: CSASQGGSGYTF. V usage is TRBV20-1 and J usage is TRBJ1-2, with 7 positions matching TRBD1. CDR3 length: 12 amino acids. CDR1 is DFQATT, CDR2 SNEGSKA, per germline (reference sequence). With V trimmed by 3 bases and J by 8 bases, 6 bases remained unmatched.

The chain links TRBV4-3 to TRBJ2-1, with TRBD2 identical over 7 bases. The V segment lost 0 bases and the J segment 6 bases; nucleotides outside the gene matches: 8. The CDR3 runs to 16 residues. Per germline, CDR1 LGHNA and CDR2 YSLEER. The chain's CDR3 is CASSQDRSSGTNEQFF. The CDR3 DNA reads as TGCGCCAGCAGCCAAGATCGTTCTAGCGGAACCAATGAGCAGTTCTTC.

This clonotype appeared many times. The V gene is TRBV3-1, the J gene TRBJ1-2, with D maybe TRBD1 (5 bases). Germline assignment: CDR1 LGHDT and CDR2 YNNKEL (reference sequence). The V end lost 3 bases, the J end lost 3 bases, and 8 bases lay between the germline ends. This CDR3 has 13 residues. Here the CDR3 reads CASSHREDYGYTF. CDR3 nucleotides: TGTGCCAGCAGCCACAGGGAGGACTATGGCTACACCTTC.

This chain links TRBV25-1 with TRBJ2-3; D possibly uses TRBD1 or TRBD2 (5 bases each). The CDR3 is 16 residues long. V gave up 5 bases and J gave up 0 bases, with 15 bases separating them. Germline CDR1 is MGHDK and CDR2 is SYGVNS. The CDR3 region is CASSKEQDSSTDTQYF. CDR3 in DNA: TGTGCCAGCAGTAAGGAACAGGACTCTAGCACAGATACGCAGTATTTT.

This clonotype has just a few counts. This chain uses TRBV4-3 with TRBJ1-4; D perhaps matches TRBD1 (5 bases). The ends were cut back, 0 bases at V and 5 bases at J, with 7 bases in the middle. Germline values: CDR1 LGHNA, CDR2 YSLEER. This CDR3 has 14 amino acids. CDR3 coding DNA: TGCGCCAGCAGCCAAGAGACAGTAAATGAAAAACTGTTTTTT. Its translation: CASSQETVNEKLFF.

Notes on this clonotype: The junction departs from the called germline gene at one end, perhaps through a read error. This chain links TRBV4-3 with TRBJ1-4; no definite D call. Germline loops: CDR1 LGHNA, CDR2 YSLEER. This CDR3 has 16 residues. The CDR3, as DNA: TGCGCCAACAGCCGCGAACTTTACGGGGCTAATGAAAAACTGTTTTTT. It is translated as CANSRELYGANEKLFF.

In this sample, this clonotype turned up once. This sequence joins TRBV24-1 and TRBJ2-1, with 7 nucleotides matching TRBD1. CDR3 size: 16 residues. The junction had 3 bases not matched to a gene; V was cut back by 0 bases and J by 2 bases. Germline V gene lookup returns CDR1 KGHDR and CDR2 SFDVKD. The CDR3 bases are TGTGCCACCAGTGATTTGAACAGGGGTACCTACAATGAGCAGTTCTTC. Its protein is CATSDLNRGTYNEQFF.

The chain couples TRBV13 to TRBJ2-3; D gene unclear. The CDR3 length is 14 residues. Germline V gives CDR1 PRHDT, CDR2 FYEKMQ (reference sequence). The V end lost 7 bases, the J end lost 8 bases, and 19 bases lay between the germline ends. The CDR3 is CASTLGRPVGTQYF. CDR3 sequence (DNA): TGTGCCAGCACCCTGGGCCGTCCGGTCGGTACGCAGTATTTT.

V and J are TRBV7-8 and TRBJ2-1; tentative D call: TRBD2 (6 bases). CDR1 and CDR2 from the germline V gene are SGHVS and FQNEAQ. There are 15 residues in the CDR3. V was pared by 4 bases and J by 7 bases, with 17 bases between. CDR3 DNA sequence: TGTGCCAGCAGCTCTCCTTTGGACGGAGGGAATGAGCAGTTCTTC. Residues: CASSSPLDGGNEQFF.